A single sample is the source of the 28 T cell receptor beta chains below, sequenced in a study of shared clonotypes between healthy human individuals. TCRdb's table, derived via immunoSEQ multiplex PCR, lists solely in-frame clones and lacks some. The sample lists 550,000 to 800,000 clones, 74% occurring once. Sequenced input: memory CD4+ T cells sorted from blood. Specified subset: CD45RA-negative fraction. Source of these receptors: a woman aged 25-40 years in good health.

As concerns this clone: Relative to the germline gene, one junction end is altered; a read error may explain this. Written as DNA, the CDR3 is TGTGCCAGCAGCCTAGCGTTTTTCCCCCCCTCGCAGTATTTT. It specifies CASSLAFFPPSQYF. The chain recombines TRBV7-9 with TRBJ2-3; D might be TRBD2 (6 bases). CDR3 length equals 14 residues. Germline CDR1 reads SEHNR; CDR2 reads FQNEAQ (reference sequence).

The chain joins TRBV13 to TRBJ2-7; TRBD2 agrees at 7 bases. The germline CDR1 and CDR2 sequences are PRHDT and FYEKMQ (reference sequence). V shed 5 bases and J 6 bases; nucleotides not matched to a gene: 7. The CDR3 length is 13 residues. The CDR3 here is CASSPRPGGEQYF. In DNA form, the CDR3 reads TGTGCCAGCAGCCCCCGCCCGGGAGGCGAGCAGTACTTC. The full variable domain, in which reference TRBV13 and TRBJ2-7 provide the parts outside the CDR3, is AAGVIQSPRHLIKEKRETATLKCYPIPRHDTVYWYQQGPGQDPQFLISFYEKMQSDKGSIPDRFSAQQFSDYHSELNMSSLELGDSALYFCASSPRPGGEQYFGPGTRLTVT.

This chain links TRBV6-1 with TRBJ2-1; 9 bases match TRBD2. Per germline, CDR1 MNHNS and CDR2 SASEGT. V shed 2 bases, J shed 4 bases, and the junction held 12 bases outside the gene matches. This CDR3 is built from 18 residues. The CDR3 spells CASSESGSGGLKYNEQFF. Here the CDR3 DNA reads TGTGCCAGCAGTGAATCGGGTAGCGGGGGCCTTAAATACAATGAGCAGTTCTTC.

The V gene is TRBV19, the J gene TRBJ2-1; 11 bases line up with TRBD2. In germline, CDR1 is LNHDA, CDR2 SQIVND (reference sequence). CDR3 size: 14 residues. Trimming removed 11 bases from V and 7 bases from J; junction bases left unmatched: 10. The CDR3 sequence: CAVTSGSGLNEQFF. CDR3 DNA sequence: TGTGCCGTCACTAGCGGGAGCGGACTGAATGAGCAGTTCTTC.

In this sample, this clone turned up a few times. This chain connects TRBV19 to TRBJ2-2; a weak D match, TRBD2 (6 bases). The V gene's germline CDR1 is LNHDA and CDR2 SQIVND (reference sequence). The length of the CDR3 is 16 residues. V lost 7 bases and J lost 5, with 20 bases in between. The DNA for the CDR3 is TGTGCCAGTACCCCCCGGGGACTCCAAGGTACCGGGGAGCTGTTTTTT. It encodes CASTPRGLQGTGELFF.

The rearrangement uses TRBV7-9 and TRBJ1-2; TRBD1 might be the D (5 bases). This CDR3 region has 13 residues. Germline V CDR1 and CDR2: SEHNR, FQNEAQ (reference sequence). The germline V and J ends were trimmed by 2 bases and 9 bases, with 13 bases remaining between them. The chain's CDR3 is CASSLQGPTSYTF. CDR3 sequence (DNA): TGTGCCAGCAGCTTACAGGGCCCTACCAGCTACACCTTC.

The chain combines TRBV5-1 with TRBJ2-3, with 9 bases lining up with TRBD2. This CDR3 has 13 residues. Germline loops: CDR1 SGHRS, CDR2 YFSETQ. After removal of 6 bases from V and 6 bases from J, the junction contained 5 bases not matched to a gene. DNA of the CDR3: TGCGCCAGCAACTTAGCGGGAGAGGATACGCAGTATTTT. It yields the protein CASNLAGEDTQYF.

The genes are TRBV30 and TRBJ1-1; 8 bases are shared with TRBD1. CDR1 GTSNPN and CDR2 SVGIG come from the germline V gene (reference sequence). This CDR3 spans 13 amino acids. The CDR3 DNA reads as TGTGCGTCCTCTCAGGGGGCTTTACGTGAAGCTTTCTTT. Translation gives CASSQGALREAFF.

V usage is TRBV27 and J usage is TRBJ2-2, with a tentative D call TRBD2 (6 bases). With 7 bases removed from V and 1 base from J, the gap between germline ends came to 16 bases. Germline V gene lookup returns CDR1 MNHEY and CDR2 SMNVEV (reference sequence). There are 16 residues in the CDR3. CDR3 in DNA: TGTGCCAGCAACCCGGGAGTCTGGGGGAACACCGGGGAGCTGTTTTTT. Its translation is CASNPGVWGNTGELFF.

The chain links TRBV19 to TRBJ2-3; D not resolved. CDR3 length equals 11 residues. CDR1 and CDR2 from the germline V gene are LNHDA and SQIVND (reference sequence). V dropped 4 bases and J dropped 6 bases, with 5 bases sitting between them. DNA of the CDR3: TGTGCCAGTAGTACGCGGGATACGCAGTATTTT. Protein product: CASSTRDTQYF.

The rearrangement joins TRBV2 to TRBJ1-2, with 9 positions matching TRBD1. Trimming took 3 bases from V and 0 from J; bases not matched to a gene: 5. Germline V CDR1 and CDR2: SNHLY, FYNNEI. This CDR3 is 16 amino acids long. CDR3 DNA: TGTGCCAGCAGTGATCGGAGGACAGGGGCTAACTATGGCTACACCTTC. Its translation is CASSDRRTGANYGYTF.

The V call is TRBV7-9, the J call TRBJ2-2; D gene unclear. The CDR3 is 15 residues long. Deletions cut 3 bases from V and 4 bases from J, with 12 bases between. The V gene's germline CDR1 is SEHNR and CDR2 FQNEAQ (reference sequence). CDR3: CASSFQDPSTGELFF. DNA for the CDR3: TGTGCCAGCAGCTTCCAAGACCCTTCCACCGGGGAGCTGTTTTTT.

This chain links TRBV28 with TRBJ1-2, with a weak D call TRBD1 (5 bases). CDR1 and CDR2 from the germline V gene are MDHEN and SYDVKM. This CDR3 spans 14 amino acids. Trimming took off 2 bases at V and 4 bases at J, with 11 bases between the two ends. The CDR3 coding sequence is TGTGCCAGCAGTTTACCAGGGCCCCCCTATGGCTACACCTTC. Translated, it gives CASSLPGPPYGYTF.

V is TRBV28 and J is TRBJ2-2, with 10 bases lining up with TRBD2. With V trimmed by 7 bases and J by 5 bases, 1 base remained unmatched. Germline CDR1 and CDR2: MDHEN and SYDVKM. There are 13 residues in the CDR3. This CDR3 reads CASTSGRTGELFF. The CDR3 nucleotides read TGTGCCAGCACTAGCGGGAGAACCGGGGAGCTGTTTTTT.

This clone was recorded only once. The rearrangement links TRBV18 to TRBJ2-3, with D possibly being TRBD1 (5 bases). Trimming shortened V by 1 base and J by 2 bases, and 7 bases separated the two germline ends. Per germline, CDR1 KGHSH and CDR2 LQKENI. This CDR3 region has 14 residues. This CDR3 reads CASSPLQDTDTQYF. The DNA of the CDR3 is TGTGCCAGCTCACCACTACAGGACACAGATACGCAGTATTTT.

This chain connects TRBV11-2 to TRBJ2-7, with 8 bases identical to TRBD1. J lost 7 bases, V lost 5 bases, and 7 bases had no gene match. The CDR3 runs 13 residues. Per germline, CDR1 SGHAT and CDR2 FQNNGV. For the CDR3, the DNA is TGTGCCAGCAGCCAGGACAGGGATGGGGAGCAGTACTTC. This sequence encodes CASSQDRDGEQYF.

This clone was seen only a few times. J is TRBJ2-5 and V is TRBV27; 16 positions match TRBD2. The CDR3 has 17 residues. V gave up 5 bases and J gave up 5 bases; unmatched junction bases: 8. Germline assignment: CDR1 MNHEY and CDR2 SMNVEV (reference sequence). The CDR3 reads CASSPGLAGGFAETQYF. DNA for the CDR3: TGTGCCAGCAGTCCGGGACTAGCGGGAGGGTTCGCGGAGACCCAGTACTTC.

This clone has a handful of counts. Distinct nucleotide sequences in the sample also encode this CDR3. The chain recombines TRBV5-4 with TRBJ2-3; D gene unclear. The germline V gene encodes CDR1 SGHNT and CDR2 YYREEE (reference sequence). The CDR3 sequence is 15 residues long. Trimming took 0 bases from V and 3 from J, leaving 11 bases between them. CDR3 loop: CASSLALSATDTQYF. The CDR3, as DNA: TGTGCCAGCAGCTTGGCACTTTCGGCAACAGATACGCAGTATTTT. The full variable domain, in which reference TRBV5-4 and TRBJ2-3 provide the parts outside the CDR3, is ETGVTQSPTHLIKTRGQQVTLRCSSQSGHNTVSWYQQALGQGPQFIFQYYREEENGRGNFPPRFSGLQFPNYSSELNVNALELDDSALYLCASSLALSATDTQYFGPGTRLTVL.

The J gene is TRBJ2-1, the V gene TRBV2, with D perhaps matching TRBD2 (6 bases). Germline CDR1 is SNHLY and CDR2 is FYNNEI. V was pared by 9 bases and J by 0 bases, with 12 bases between. The length of the CDR3 is 14 residues. CDR3: CASSSVNSYNEQFF. The CDR3 nucleotides read TGTGCCAGTTCTAGCGTCAACTCCTACAATGAGCAGTTCTTC.

The chain recombines TRBV18 with TRBJ2-6; unclear D gene. The V end lost 1 base, the J end lost 0 bases, and 10 bases lay between the germline ends. Germline V CDR1 and CDR2: KGHSH, LQKENI. This CDR3 region has 17 residues. CDR3 sequence (DNA): TGTGCCAGCTCACCACTGGGCCACTTCTCTGGGGCCAACGTCCTGACTTTC. Translating gives CASSPLGHFSGANVLTF.

This chain joins TRBV27 and TRBJ1-3; D is ambiguous. This CDR3 has 17 amino acids. Germline-derived CDR1 and CDR2 are MNHEY and SMNVEV (reference sequence). The V gene lost 6 bases and the J gene lost 0 bases, with 18 bases spanning the gap. The CDR3 DNA sequence: TGTGCCAGCAGCCCGGACCCTAGGAGCTACTCTGGAAACACCATATATTTT. It yields the protein CASSPDPRSYSGNTIYF.

J is TRBJ1-5 and V is TRBV27, with unresolved D. CDR1 and CDR2 from the germline V gene are MNHEY and SMNVEV (reference sequence). The CDR3 runs to 15 residues. The V end lost 6 bases, the J end lost 1 base, and 13 bases lay between the germline ends. The CDR3 sequence is CASSRKDGSNQPQHF. CDR3 bases: TGTGCCAGCAGCCGCAAGGACGGAAGCAATCAGCCCCAGCATTTT.

This clone came up once. The V and J genes are TRBV27 and TRBJ2-7; the D gene is possibly TRBD1 (5 bases). The V gene's germline CDR1 is MNHEY and CDR2 SMNVEV (reference sequence). The CDR3 has 13 amino acids. The germline V and J ends were trimmed by 4 bases and 6 bases, with 13 bases remaining between them. CDR3 in DNA: TGTGCCAGCAGTTATGACGGGCAGGGCGAGCAGTACTTC. Translated, it gives CASSYDGQGEQYF.

The chain links TRBV30 to TRBJ2-7; D may be TRBD1 or TRBD2 (6 bases each). The CDR3 has 13 residues. V lost 1 base and J 7 bases, leaving 14 bases between the germline ends. From germline, CDR1 is GTSNPN and CDR2 SVGIG (reference sequence). CDR3 residues: CAWSGGAMGEQYF. The DNA for the CDR3 is TGTGCCTGGAGTGGGGGGGCGATGGGTGAGCAGTACTTC. Using reference TRBV30 and TRBJ2-7 for the parts outside the CDR3, the full variable domain is SQTIHQWPATLVQPVGSPLSLECTVEGTSNPNLYWYRQAAGRGLQLLFYSVGIGQISSEVPQNLSASRPQDRQFILSSKKLLLSDSGFYLCAWSGGAMGEQYFGPGTRLTVT.

This clone was observed a few times. This chain joins TRBV29-1 and TRBJ2-5; D call uncertain. In germline, CDR1 is SQVTM, CDR2 ANQGSEA. The V gene lost 4 bases and the J gene lost 1 base, with 13 bases spanning the gap. The CDR3 spans 14 residues. The CDR3 nucleotides read TGCAGCGTTGGGCAACTCCGGGCCCAAGAGACCCAGTACTTC. Protein product: CSVGQLRAQETQYF.

The chain carries TRBV7-2 and TRBJ1-2; TRBD1 agrees at 8 bases. This CDR3 spans 13 amino acids. Germline V gene sequence: CDR1 SGHTA, CDR2 FQGNSA. Unmatched junction bases numbered 10, after V lost 3 bases and J lost 13 bases. CDR3 in amino acids: CASSFSDRVKATF. DNA for the CDR3: TGTGCCAGCAGCTTTTCGGACAGGGTGAAAGCCACCTTC.

V is TRBV6-6 and J is TRBJ2-7; 7 bases are a match to TRBD1. The CDR3 consists of 14 residues. CDR1 MNHNY and CDR2 SVGAGI come from the germline V gene (reference sequence). V lost 6 bases to trimming and J lost 6 bases; unmatched junction nucleotides: 11. CDR3 region: CASSQMTGYAEQYF. In DNA, the CDR3 is TGTGCCAGCAGCCAGATGACAGGGTACGCCGAGCAGTACTTC.

This clone occurred once. The chain employs TRBV5-6 and TRBJ2-1; 10 bases map to TRBD2. J lost 0 bases, V lost 5 bases, and 5 bases had no gene match. The CDR3 has 16 amino acids. Germline V CDR1 and CDR2: SGHDT, YYEEEE. The CDR3 region is CASRTSGPSSYNEQFF. The DNA for the CDR3 is TGTGCCAGCAGGACTAGCGGGCCTAGCTCCTACAATGAGCAGTTCTTC.